What follows describes a single T cell receptor (beta chain). The germline V gene encodes CDR1 MNHEY and CDR2 SVGAGI. Trimming shortened V by 6 bases and J by 7 bases, and 15 bases separated the two germline ends. This CDR3 region has 13 residues. This entry is derived from a study of blood T cell repertoires in COVID-19. Study-level information: From T cells, B-cell-depleted T cells, or PBMCs came the material, which was cDNA or gDNA.

Only in-frame clones appear in the TCRdb table, and some are missing; sequencing was by immunoSEQ multiplex PCR. In the table there are roughly 17,000 clones, under 90% of which are singletons. Material for sequencing was peripheral blood. The chain employs TRBV6-5 and TRBJ2-5; the D gene is possibly TRBD2 (6 bases). This TCR derives from a human donor with active COVID-19. The donor label of this sample is uncertain. The CDR3 DNA reads as TGTGCCAGCAGACGAACTAGCTTTGGGACCCAGTACTTC. Amino acids: CASRRTSFGTQYF.